Each of the 19 T cell receptor beta chains below was sequenced from the same sample in a study of blood T cell repertoires in COVID-19. TCRdb keeps only in-frame clones here, not all; method: immunoSEQ multiplex PCR. The sample holds 70,000 or so clones, approximately 90% seen once. Sequencing was performed on peripheral blood. The receptors here all came from a man aged 65-85 years with active or convalescent COVID-19.

The CDR3 DNA is TGTGCCAGCAGTTACCGGGTCGACAGGGATGAAAAACTGTTTTTT. Its protein product is CASSYRVDRDEKLFF. V usage is TRBV6-6 and J usage is TRBJ1-4, with TRBD1 matching 7 bases. Losses at the gene ends were 2 bases for V and 6 bases for J; bases not matched to a gene: 6. The CDR3 consists of 15 residues. From germline, CDR1 is MNHNY and CDR2 SVGAGI (reference sequence).

J is TRBJ2-1 and V is TRBV7-2, with a weak D call TRBD2 (5 bases). This CDR3 spans 17 amino acids. From germline, CDR1 is SGHTA and CDR2 FQGNSA. Trimming removed 2 bases at V and 0 bases at J, with 14 bases between. Here the CDR3 reads CASSLRRVRSSYNEQFF. CDR3 nucleotide sequence: TGTGCCAGCAGCTTAAGGCGGGTTCGTAGCTCCTACAATGAGCAGTTCTTC.

V usage is TRBV4-3 and J usage is TRBJ1-1; tentatively, D is TRBD1 (5 bases). The CDR3 loop spans 16 amino acids. Germline assignment: CDR1 LGHNA and CDR2 YSLEER. V lost 1 base to trimming and J lost 3 bases, with 15 bases between them. The DNA for the CDR3 is TGCGCCAGCAGCCAAGGGGGCGGCAGGACCTACACTGAAGCTTTCTTT. Translated: CASSQGGGRTYTEAFF.

The rearrangement links TRBV28 to TRBJ2-6; possible D gene TRBD2, 8 bases. Trimming took 5 bases from V and 0 from J, leaving 11 bases between them. The CDR3 length is 16 residues. The V gene's germline CDR1 is MDHEN and CDR2 SYDVKM. CDR3: CASSREGASGANVLTF. DNA for the CDR3: TGTGCCAGCAGTCGGGAGGGGGCCTCTGGGGCCAACGTCCTGACTTTC.

Turning to this clone: At one end, the junction sequence differs from germline, possibly due to a read error. V gene TRBV19 combines with J gene TRBJ1-5; 8 bases fit TRBD1. This CDR3 spans 15 amino acids. Germline assignment: CDR1 LNHDA and CDR2 SQIVND (reference sequence). CDR3 sequence reads: CASTAVAGGKQPQHF. CDR3 in DNA: TGTGCCAGTACCGCGGTAGCAGGGGGCAAACAGCCCCAGCATTTT.

The chain employs TRBV5-1 and TRBJ2-5, with TRBD1 matching over 7 bases. Trimming cost V 2 bases and J 4 bases; bases outside gene matches: 5. The CDR3 is 14 amino acids. Looked up from germline, CDR1 is SGHRS and CDR2 is YFSETQ. CDR3 nucleotides: TGCGCCAGCAGCTTAAACAGGGGCGGAGAGACCCAGTACTTC. It encodes CASSLNRGGETQYF.

The table lists this clone with a count of one. The genes are TRBV6-2 or TRBV6-3 and TRBJ1-1, with 9 bases identical to TRBD1. This CDR3 comprises 15 residues. Germline V gives CDR1 MNHEY, CDR2 SVGEGT. Trimming removed 5 bases from V and 3 bases from J; junction bases left unmatched: 7. CDR3 loop: CASSPQTGGYTEAFF. CDR3 coding DNA: TGTGCCAGCAGTCCCCAGACAGGGGGATACACTGAAGCTTTCTTT.

The J gene is TRBJ2-4, the V gene TRBV11-2; tentatively, D is TRBD2 (6 bases). The CDR3 has 20 residues. Germline V gene sequence: CDR1 SGHAT, CDR2 FQNNGV. Trimming left V 0 bases short and J 2 bases short, with 23 bases between. CDR3 bases: TGTGCCAGCAGCTTAGAATCCACCCTACCCGCGGGACTTACCAAAAACATTCAGTACTTC. It encodes CASSLESTLPAGLTKNIQYF.

This clone showed up just once. V is TRBV19 and J is TRBJ2-6; D not resolved. The V gene lost 7 bases and the J gene lost 0 bases, with 19 bases spanning the gap. The CDR3 has 18 amino acids. From germline, CDR1 is LNHDA and CDR2 SQIVND (reference sequence). The CDR3 protein is CASKKEQSQFSGANVLTF. CDR3 DNA sequence: TGTGCCAGTAAGAAGGAGCAGAGTCAATTCTCTGGGGCCAACGTCCTGACTTTC.

This clone is a singleton in its sample. CDR3 amino acids: CASNRGGSNEKLFF. CDR3 in DNA: TGTGCCAGCAACCGCGGAGGATCTAATGAAAAACTGTTTTTT. The chain uses TRBV9 and TRBJ1-4; D gene uncertain. Germline V lookup: CDR1 SGDLS, CDR2 YYNGEE. The CDR3 is 14 amino acids. V lost 6 bases and J 3 bases, leaving 12 bases between the germline ends.

V and J are TRBV3-1 (or the pseudogene TRBV3-2) and TRBJ2-2; 9 positions match TRBD2. Germline V gives CDR1 LGHDT, CDR2 YNNKEL (reference sequence). V shed 2 bases, J shed 4 bases, and the junction held 5 bases outside the gene matches. This CDR3 has 16 residues. The CDR3 nucleotides are TGTGCCAGCAGCCAACATCCACTAGCGGGCACCGGGGAGCTGTTTTTT. Protein: CASSQHPLAGTGELFF.

This clone turned up a few times. This chain connects TRBV18 to TRBJ1-1; the D is unclear. Trimming cost V 1 base and J 1 base, with 4 bases left between them. The CDR3 contains 13 residues. Germline values: CDR1 KGHSH, CDR2 LQKENI. This CDR3 reads CASSPLANTEAFF. The CDR3 DNA sequence: TGTGCCAGCTCACCACTGGCGAACACTGAAGCTTTCTTT. Based on the CDR3 plus reference TRBV18 and TRBJ1-1, the full variable domain is NAGVMQNPRHLVRRRGQEARLRCSPMKGHSHVYWYRQLPEEGLKFMVYLQKENIIDESGMPKERFSAEFPKEGPSILRIQQVVRGDSAAYFCASSPLANTEAFFGQGTRLTVV.

V usage is TRBV19 and J usage is TRBJ2-7; perhaps TRBD1 as D (6 bases). The V gene lost 5 bases and the J gene lost 2 bases, with 22 bases spanning the gap. CDR3 length: 17 amino acids. Germline lookup yields CDR1 LNHDA and CDR2 SQIVND (reference sequence). The CDR3 region is CASSQTTPPGDTYEQYF. In nucleotides, the CDR3 is TGTGCCAGTAGTCAAACGACCCCTCCCGGGGACACCTACGAGCAGTACTTC. The variable domain in full, completed from reference TRBV19 and TRBJ2-7, reads DGGITQSPKYLFRKEGQNVTLSCEQNLNHDAMYWYRQDPGQGLRLIYYSQIVNDFQKGDIAEGYSVSREKKESFPLTVTSAQKNPTAFYLCASSQTTPPGDTYEQYFGPGTRLTVT.

This chain connects TRBV24-1 to TRBJ2-4; maybe TRBD1 (6 bases). The ends were cut back, 4 bases at V and 5 bases at J, with 11 bases in the middle. This CDR3 is built from 14 residues. The germline V gene has CDR1 KGHDR and CDR2 SFDVKD. CDR3 residues: CATSDTGQQNIQYF. The CDR3 DNA follows: TGTGCCACCAGTGACACGGGACAACAAAACATTCAGTACTTC.

The chain has TRBV11-3 and TRBJ2-7; D is perhaps TRBD1 (5 bases). Germline values: CDR1 SGHNT, CDR2 YENEEA. Trimming cost V 1 base and J 3 bases, with 7 bases left between them. The CDR3 extends over 13 amino acids. CDR3 loop: CASSLAQGYEQYF. For the CDR3, the DNA is TGTGCCAGCAGCTTAGCTCAGGGCTACGAGCAGTACTTC.

This clone was found once. J is TRBJ2-1 and V is TRBV5-1; 9 positions match TRBD1. Germline assignment: CDR1 SGHRS and CDR2 YFSETQ. The CDR3 covers 14 residues. The junction had 8 bases not matched to a gene; V was cut back by 6 bases and J by 7 bases. Written as DNA, the CDR3 is TGCGCCAGCACCTTACAGGGGGCGATGAATGAGCAGTTCTTC. Protein: CASTLQGAMNEQFF.

The chain is built from TRBV9 and TRBJ1-1, with 9 bases that match TRBD1. Germline V gene lookup returns CDR1 SGDLS and CDR2 YYNGEE. The CDR3 is made up of 16 amino acids. The J segment lost 3 bases and the V segment lost 4 bases, leaving 10 bases of the junction unmatched. CDR3: CASSRGQGGVYTEAFF. CDR3 in DNA: TGTGCCAGCAGCCGGGGACAGGGTGGCGTGTACACTGAAGCTTTCTTT.

The genes are TRBV5-6 and TRBJ1-2; tentatively, D is TRBD1 (6 bases). V shed 0 bases and J shed 2 bases, with 11 bases lying between them. Germline loops: CDR1 SGHDT, CDR2 YYEEEE. This CDR3 contains 15 residues. This CDR3 is CASSLGDNPNYGYTF. Here the CDR3 DNA reads TGTGCCAGCAGCTTGGGGGACAACCCCAACTATGGCTACACCTTC.

The chain uses TRBV25-1 and TRBJ2-3; possible D gene TRBD2, 5 bases. The CDR3 extends over 14 amino acids. The V gene lost 5 bases and the J gene lost 2 bases, with 11 bases spanning the gap. Germline loops: CDR1 MGHDK, CDR2 SYGVNS. The CDR3 nucleotides read TGTGCCAGCAGTTTACATGGACTCACAGATACGCAGTATTTT. It yields the protein CASSLHGLTDTQYF.